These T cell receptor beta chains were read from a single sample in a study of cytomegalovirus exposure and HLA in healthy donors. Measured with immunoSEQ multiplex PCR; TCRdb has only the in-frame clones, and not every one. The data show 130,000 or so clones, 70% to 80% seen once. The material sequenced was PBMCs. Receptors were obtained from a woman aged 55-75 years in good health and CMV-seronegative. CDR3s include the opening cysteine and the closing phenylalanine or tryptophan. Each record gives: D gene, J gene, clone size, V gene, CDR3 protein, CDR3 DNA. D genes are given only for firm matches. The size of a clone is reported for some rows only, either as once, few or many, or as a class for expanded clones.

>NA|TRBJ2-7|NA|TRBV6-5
CASSSLGHYEQYF
TGTGCCAGCAGTTCCCTGGGCCACTACGAGCAGTACTTC
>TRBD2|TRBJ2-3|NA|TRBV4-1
CASSPRLATDTQYF
TGCGCCAGCAGCCCACGACTAGCCACAGATACGCAGTATTTT
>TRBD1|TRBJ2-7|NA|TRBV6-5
CASSYRGQGASYEQYF
TGTGCCAGCAGTTACAGGGGACAGGGGGCCTCCTACGAGCAGTACTTC
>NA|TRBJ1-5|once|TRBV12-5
CASGLVAGQGNQPQHF
TGTGCTAGTGGTTTGGTAGCAGGGCAGGGGAATCAGCCCCAGCATTTT
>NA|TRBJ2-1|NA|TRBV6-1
CASSDPSSASYNEQFF
TGTGCCAGCAGTGACCCCTCGAGCGCCTCCTACAATGAGCAGTTCTTC
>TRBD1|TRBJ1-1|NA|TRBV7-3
CASSWTGLNTEAFF
TGTGCCAGCAGCTGGACAGGGTTGAACACTGAAGCTTTCTTT
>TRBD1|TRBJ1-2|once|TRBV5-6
CASSEQGYGYTF
TGTGCCAGCAGCGAACAGGGGTATGGCTACACCTTC
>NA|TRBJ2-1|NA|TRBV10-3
CAISDGGYNEQFF
TGTGCCATCAGTGACGGCGGCTACAATGAGCAGTTCTTC
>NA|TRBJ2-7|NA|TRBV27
CASSPRGTEQYF
TGTGCCAGCAGTCCCCGCGGGACCGAGCAGTACTTC
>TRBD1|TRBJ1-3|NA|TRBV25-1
CASNRGQHRASGNTIYF
TGTGCCAGCAACAGGGGTCAACACAGGGCCTCTGGAAACACCATATATTTT
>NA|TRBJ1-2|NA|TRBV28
CASSLELGGASNYGYTF
TGTGCCAGCAGTTTGGAGTTGGGCGGGGCTAGTAACTATGGCTACACCTTC
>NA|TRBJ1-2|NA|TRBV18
CASSPPIRGRGYTF
TGTGCCAGCTCACCACCTATCAGGGGTCGTGGCTACACCTTC
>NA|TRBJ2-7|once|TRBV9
CASSGGLGTTKNYEQYF
TGTGCCAGCAGCGGCGGACTGGGAACGACAAAAAATTACGAGCAGTACTTC
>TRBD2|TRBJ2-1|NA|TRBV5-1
CASSLAALAGGYNEQFF
TGCGCCAGCAGCTTGGCGGCTCTAGCGGGGGGATACAATGAGCAGTTCTTC
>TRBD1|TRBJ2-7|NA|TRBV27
CASSPGTGDPYEQYF
TGTGCCAGCAGCCCAGGGACAGGGGACCCCTACGAGCAGTACTTC
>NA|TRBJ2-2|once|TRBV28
CASRRSGSNTGELFF
TGTGCCAGCAGACGATCGGGATCGAACACCGGGGAGCTGTTTTTT
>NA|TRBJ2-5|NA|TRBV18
CASSPNLGETQYF
TGTGCCAGCTCACCAAACCTTGGAGAGACCCAGTACTTC
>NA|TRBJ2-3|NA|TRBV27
CASQLLAASTDTQYF
TGTGCCAGTCAACTCCTCGCGGCGTCCACAGATACGCAGTATTTT
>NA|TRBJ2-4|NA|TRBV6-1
CASSDRGSLAKNIQYF
TGTGCCAGCAGTGATAGAGGGAGTCTAGCCAAAAACATTCAGTACTTC
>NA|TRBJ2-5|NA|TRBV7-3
CASSSDRRGRQETQYF
TGTGCCAGCAGCTCAGACCGTCGGGGGAGGCAAGAGACCCAGTACTTC
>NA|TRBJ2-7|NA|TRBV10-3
CAIRRDLDEQYF
TGTGCCATCAGGCGGGATCTCGACGAGCAGTACTTC
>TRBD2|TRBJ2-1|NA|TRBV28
CASMTSGVNNEQFF
TGTGCCAGTATGACTAGCGGGGTAAACAATGAGCAGTTCTTC
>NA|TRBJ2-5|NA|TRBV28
CASTGAETQYF
TGTGCCAGCACCGGTGCCGAGACCCAGTACTTC
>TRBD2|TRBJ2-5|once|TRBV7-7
CASSLGAGTSKTQYF
TGTGCCAGCAGCTTAGGTGCGGGGACTAGCAAGACCCAGTACTTC
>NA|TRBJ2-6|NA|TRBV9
CASSAQPRSGANVLTF
TGTGCCAGCAGCGCACAGCCCCGCTCTGGGGCCAACGTCCTGACTTTC
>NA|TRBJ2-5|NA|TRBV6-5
CASSYGTGVETQYF
TGTGCCAGCAGTTATGGGACGGGGGTAGAGACCCAGTACTTC
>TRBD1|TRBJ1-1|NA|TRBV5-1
CASSGPTGALGTEAFF
TGCGCCAGCAGCGGACCGACAGGGGCGCTCGGCACTGAAGCTTTCTTT
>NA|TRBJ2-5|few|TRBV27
CASSQQGRLETQYF
TGTGCCAGCTCCCAACAGGGACGTTTGGAGACCCAGTACTTC
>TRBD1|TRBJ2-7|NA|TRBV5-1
CASSLVGRGLVYEQYF
TGCGCCAGCAGCTTGGTGGGCAGGGGGCTAGTCTACGAGCAGTACTTC
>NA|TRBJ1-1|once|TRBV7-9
CASSLEAYTSNTEAFF
TGTGCCAGCAGCTTGGAGGCCTATACGTCTAACACTGAAGCTTTCTTT
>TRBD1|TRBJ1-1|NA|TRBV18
CASSSGQGNEAFF
TGTGCCAGCTCATCGGGACAGGGTAATGAAGCTTTCTTT
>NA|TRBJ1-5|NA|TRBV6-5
CASSYRQGASQPQHF
TGTGCCAGCAGTTACAGGCAGGGCGCGAGTCAGCCCCAGCATTTT
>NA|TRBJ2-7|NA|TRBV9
CASSEGGALHEQYF
TGTGCCAGCAGCGAAGGGGGGGCGCTCCACGAGCAGTACTTC
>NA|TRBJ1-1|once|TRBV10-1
CASSEVGGSRGVKLLF
TGCGCCAGCAGTGAAGTCGGTGGATCAAGGGGCGTGAAGCTTCTGTTT
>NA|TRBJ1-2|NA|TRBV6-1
CASSEGSGYGYTF
TGTGCCAGCAGTGAAGGATCGGGTTACGGCTACACCTTC
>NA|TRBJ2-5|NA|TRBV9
CASSVGQSRETQYF
TGTGCCAGCAGCGTAGGGCAGAGCAGGGAGACCCAGTACTTC
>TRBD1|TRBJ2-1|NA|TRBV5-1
CASSDTQGARGNEQFF
TGCGCCAGCAGCGACACACAGGGGGCCCGGGGCAATGAGCAGTTCTTC
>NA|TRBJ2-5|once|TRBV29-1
CSVDRDIETQYF
TGCAGCGTAGACCGGGACATTGAGACCCAGTACTTC
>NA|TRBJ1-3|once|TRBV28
CASIRELSGNTIYF
TGTGCCAGCATCCGGGAACTCTCTGGAAACACCATATATTTT
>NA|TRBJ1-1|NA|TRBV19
CASRRRGEAFF
TGTGCCAGTAGGAGGAGGGGTGAAGCTTTCTTT
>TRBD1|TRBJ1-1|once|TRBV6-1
CASRETGKPEAFF
TGTGCCAGCAGAGAGACAGGGAAGCCCGAAGCTTTCTTT
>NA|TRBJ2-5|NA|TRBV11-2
CASSLGTAETQYF
TGTGCCAGCAGCTTAGGGACAGCGGAGACCCAGTACTTC
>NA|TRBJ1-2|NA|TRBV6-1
CASRLTSSYGYTF
TGTGCCAGCAGATTGACTTCTTCTTATGGCTACACCTTC
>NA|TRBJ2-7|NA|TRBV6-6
CASSAPVSSYEQYF
TGTGCCAGCAGTGCTCCGGTGAGCTCCTACGAGCAGTACTTC
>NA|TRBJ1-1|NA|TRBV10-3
CASKATGPNTEAFF
TGTGCGTCCAAGGCTACAGGGCCGAACACTGAAGCTTTCTTT
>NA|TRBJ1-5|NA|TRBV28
CASSLSFLAQPQHF
TGTGCCAGCAGTTTAAGTTTCCTGGCTCAGCCCCAGCATTTT
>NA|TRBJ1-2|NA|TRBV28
CASSWSDYGYTF
TGTGCCAGCAGTTGGAGCGATTATGGCTACACCTTC
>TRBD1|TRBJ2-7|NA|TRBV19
CASRQGASEQYF
TGTGCCAGCCGACAGGGGGCGTCCGAGCAGTACTTC
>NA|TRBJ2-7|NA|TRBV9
CASSVAPDSSSYEQYF
TGTGCCAGCAGCGTAGCTCCGGACTCCAGCTCCTACGAGCAGTACTTC
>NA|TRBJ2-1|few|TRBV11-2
CASSPRAAGSYNEQFF
TGTGCCAGCAGCCCCCGGGCAGCGGGTTCCTACAATGAGCAGTTCTTC
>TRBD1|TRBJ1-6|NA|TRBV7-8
CASSLGGRGRRVLSPLHF
TGTGCCAGCAGCTTAGGGGGTAGGGGGCGTCGTGTATTGTCACCCCTCCACTTT
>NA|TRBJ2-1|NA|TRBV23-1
CASSQSDSSYNEQFF
TGCGCCAGCAGTCAATCGGACAGCTCCTACAATGAGCAGTTCTTC
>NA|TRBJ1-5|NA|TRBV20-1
CSASPGLPQHF
TGCAGTGCTAGCCCAGGGCTGCCCCAGCATTTT
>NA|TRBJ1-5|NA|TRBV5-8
CASGTGGAWDQPQHF
TGTGCCAGCGGTACGGGGGGCGCGTGGGATCAGCCCCAGCATTTT